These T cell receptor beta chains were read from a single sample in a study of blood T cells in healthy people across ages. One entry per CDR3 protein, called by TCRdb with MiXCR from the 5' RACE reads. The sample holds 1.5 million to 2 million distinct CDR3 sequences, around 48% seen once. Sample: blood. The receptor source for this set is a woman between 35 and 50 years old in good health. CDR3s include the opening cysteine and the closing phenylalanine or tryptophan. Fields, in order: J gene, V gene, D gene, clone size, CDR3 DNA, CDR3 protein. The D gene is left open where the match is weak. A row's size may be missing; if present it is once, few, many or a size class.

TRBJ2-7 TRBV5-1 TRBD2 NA TGCGCCAGCAGCTTGGTACCTAGCGGAACCTACGAGCAGTACTTC CASSLVPSGTYEQYF
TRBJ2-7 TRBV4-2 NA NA TGTGCCAGCAGCCTATTCTCCAGGGGCTCCTACGAGCAGTACTTC CASSLFSRGSYEQYF
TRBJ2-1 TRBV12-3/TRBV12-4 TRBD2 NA TGTGCCAGCAGTCCCCAGCGGCTAGCGGGGGGGCGGGATGAGCAGTTCTTC CASSPQRLAGGRDEQFF
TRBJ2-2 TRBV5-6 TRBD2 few TGTGCCAGCAGTAGCAGCGGGGCGAACACCGGGGAGCTGTTTTTT CASSSSGANTGELFF
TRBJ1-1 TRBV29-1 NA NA TGCAGCGTTGAAGATGAGGGTGAAGCTTTCTTT CSVEDEGEAFF
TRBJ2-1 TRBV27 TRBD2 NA TGTGCCAGCACGTTCCTAGCGGGGGGAGACAATGAGCAGTTCTTC CASTFLAGGDNEQFF
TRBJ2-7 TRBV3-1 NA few TGTGCCAGCAGCCAACGAGGGGTTCGGAACGAGCAGTACTTC CASSQRGVRNEQYF
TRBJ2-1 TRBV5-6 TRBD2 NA TGTGCCAGCAGCTTGGCGGGACTAGCGTCCTACAATGAGCAGTTCTTC CASSLAGLASYNEQFF
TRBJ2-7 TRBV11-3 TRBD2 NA TGTGCCAGCAGTGCCAGGACTAGCGCAACCTACGAGCAGTACTTC CASSARTSATYEQYF
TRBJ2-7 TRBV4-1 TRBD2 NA TGCGCCAGCAGCCAGAACCTGGGACTAGCAGCTTACGAGCAGTACTTC CASSQNLGLAAYEQYF
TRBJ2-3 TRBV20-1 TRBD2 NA TGCAGTGCCCGTGCGGCGGGGGGGCAGTATTTT CSARAAGGQYF
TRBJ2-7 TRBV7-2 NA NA TGTGCCAGCAGCTCTCCCTCAGGGATATCCTACGAGCAGTACTTC CASSSPSGISYEQYF
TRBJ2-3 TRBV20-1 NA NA TGCAGTGCTAGAGATCAAAAGCGGGGGACAGGTACGCAGTATTTT CSARDQKRGTGTQYF
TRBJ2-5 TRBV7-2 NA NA TGTGCCAGCAGCTTCGGACGGAGCTTTTCCAATGAGCAGTACTTC CASSFGRSFSNEQYF
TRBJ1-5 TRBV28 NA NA TGTGCCAGCAGTTACAGGATTGGGCGCAATCAGCCCCAGCATTTT CASSYRIGRNQPQHF
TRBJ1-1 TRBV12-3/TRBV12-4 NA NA TGTGCCAGCAGTGTAATGCGGTCGGTCACTGAAGCTTTCTTT CASSVMRSVTEAFF
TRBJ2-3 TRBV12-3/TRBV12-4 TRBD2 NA TGTGCCAGCAGTTTTAAGGCCTTGGGTAGCGGGGGCCCAGATACGCAGTATTTT CASSFKALGSGGPDTQYF
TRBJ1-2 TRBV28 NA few TGTGCCAGCAGCGAGTCTAGCTATGGCTACACCTTC CASSESSYGYTF
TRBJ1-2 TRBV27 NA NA TGTGCCAGCAAAAAAACCAGAGGGGGTAGCTATGGCTACACCTTC CASKKTRGGSYGYTF
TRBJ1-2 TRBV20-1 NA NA TGCAGTGCTCCCAGGGGCTGGGACTATGGCTACACCTTC CSAPRGWDYGYTF
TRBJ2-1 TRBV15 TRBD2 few TGTGCCACCGGGAGCCTGGGGGGGTCCTACAATGAGCAGTTCTTC CATGSLGGSYNEQFF
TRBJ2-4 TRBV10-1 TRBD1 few TGCGCCAGCAGCGGGACAGACCTAGGGACAAACATTCAGTACTTC CASSGTDLGTNIQYF